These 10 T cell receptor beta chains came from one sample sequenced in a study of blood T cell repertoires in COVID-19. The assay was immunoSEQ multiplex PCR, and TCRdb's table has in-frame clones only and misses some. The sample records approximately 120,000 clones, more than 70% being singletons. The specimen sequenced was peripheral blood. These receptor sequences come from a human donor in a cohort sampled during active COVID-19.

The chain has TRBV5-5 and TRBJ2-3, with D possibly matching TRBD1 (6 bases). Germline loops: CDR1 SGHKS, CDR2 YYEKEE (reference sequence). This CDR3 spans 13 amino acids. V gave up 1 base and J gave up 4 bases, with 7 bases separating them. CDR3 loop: CASSLTGPDTQYF. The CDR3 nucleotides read TGTGCCAGCAGCTTGACAGGGCCAGATACGCAGTATTTT.

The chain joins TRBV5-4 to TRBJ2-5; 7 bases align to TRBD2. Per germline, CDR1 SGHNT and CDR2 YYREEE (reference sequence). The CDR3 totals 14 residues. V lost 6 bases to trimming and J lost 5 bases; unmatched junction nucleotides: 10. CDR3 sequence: CASTHTGGGETQYF. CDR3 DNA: TGTGCCAGCACCCATACGGGAGGTGGGGAGACCCAGTACTTC.

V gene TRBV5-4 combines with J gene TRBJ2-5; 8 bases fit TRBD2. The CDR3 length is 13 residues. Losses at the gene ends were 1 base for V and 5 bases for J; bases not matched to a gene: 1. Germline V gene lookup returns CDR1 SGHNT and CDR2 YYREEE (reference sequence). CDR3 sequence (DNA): TGTGCCAGCAGCTTGCCGGGAGGGGAGACCCAGTACTTC. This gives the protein CASSLPGGETQYF.

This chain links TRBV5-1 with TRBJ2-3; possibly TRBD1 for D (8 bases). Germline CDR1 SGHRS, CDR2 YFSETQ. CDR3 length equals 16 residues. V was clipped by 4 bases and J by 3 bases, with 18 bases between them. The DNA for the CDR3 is TGCGCCAGCAGCACAGGGGGGGCCGCTTCGACAGATACGCAGTATTTT. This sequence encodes CASSTGGAASTDTQYF.

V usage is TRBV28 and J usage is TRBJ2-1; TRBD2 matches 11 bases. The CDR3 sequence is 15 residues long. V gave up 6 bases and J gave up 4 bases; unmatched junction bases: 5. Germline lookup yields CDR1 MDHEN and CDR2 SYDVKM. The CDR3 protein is CASRTSGKGYNEQFF. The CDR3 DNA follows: TGTGCCAGCAGGACTAGCGGGAAGGGGTACAATGAGCAGTTCTTC.

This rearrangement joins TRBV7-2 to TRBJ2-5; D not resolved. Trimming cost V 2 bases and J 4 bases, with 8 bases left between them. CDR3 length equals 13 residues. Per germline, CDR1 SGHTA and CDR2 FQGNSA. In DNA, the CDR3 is TGTGCCAGCAGCTTATTCTACCTAGAGACCCAGTACTTC. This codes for CASSLFYLETQYF.

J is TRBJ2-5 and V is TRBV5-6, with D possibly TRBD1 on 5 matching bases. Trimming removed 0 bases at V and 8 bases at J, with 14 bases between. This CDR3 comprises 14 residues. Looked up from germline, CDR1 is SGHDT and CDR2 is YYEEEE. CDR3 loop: CASSLGRYQGTQYF. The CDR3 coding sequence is TGTGCCAGCAGCTTGGGCCGTTATCAGGGAACCCAGTACTTC.

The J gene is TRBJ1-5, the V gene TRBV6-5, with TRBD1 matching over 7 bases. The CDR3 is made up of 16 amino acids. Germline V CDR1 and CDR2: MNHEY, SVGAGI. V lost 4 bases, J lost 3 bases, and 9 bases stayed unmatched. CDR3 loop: CASSFIDRAANQPQHF. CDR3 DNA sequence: TGTGCCAGCAGTTTTATCGACAGGGCTGCCAATCAGCCCCAGCATTTT.

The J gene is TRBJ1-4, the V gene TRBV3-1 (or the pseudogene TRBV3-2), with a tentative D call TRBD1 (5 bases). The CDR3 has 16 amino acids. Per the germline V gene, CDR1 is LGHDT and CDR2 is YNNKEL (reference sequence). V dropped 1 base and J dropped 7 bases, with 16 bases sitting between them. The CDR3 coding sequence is TGTGCCAGCAGCCAAGGAGTGGGGGGTTCGAGTGAAAAACTGTTTTTT. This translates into CASSQGVGGSSEKLFF.

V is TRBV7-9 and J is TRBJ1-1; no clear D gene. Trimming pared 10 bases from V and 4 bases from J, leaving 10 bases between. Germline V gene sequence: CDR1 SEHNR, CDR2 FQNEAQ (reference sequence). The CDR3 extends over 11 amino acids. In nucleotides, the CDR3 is TGTGCCACCCAGATTATCACTGAAGCTTTCTTT. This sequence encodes CATQIITEAFF. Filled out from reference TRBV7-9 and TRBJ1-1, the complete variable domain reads DTGVSQNPRHKITKRGQNVTFRCDPISEHNRLYWYRQTLGQGPEFLTYFQNEAQLEKSRLLSDRFSAERPKGSFSTLEIQRTEQGDSAMYLCATQIITEAFFGQGTRLTVV.